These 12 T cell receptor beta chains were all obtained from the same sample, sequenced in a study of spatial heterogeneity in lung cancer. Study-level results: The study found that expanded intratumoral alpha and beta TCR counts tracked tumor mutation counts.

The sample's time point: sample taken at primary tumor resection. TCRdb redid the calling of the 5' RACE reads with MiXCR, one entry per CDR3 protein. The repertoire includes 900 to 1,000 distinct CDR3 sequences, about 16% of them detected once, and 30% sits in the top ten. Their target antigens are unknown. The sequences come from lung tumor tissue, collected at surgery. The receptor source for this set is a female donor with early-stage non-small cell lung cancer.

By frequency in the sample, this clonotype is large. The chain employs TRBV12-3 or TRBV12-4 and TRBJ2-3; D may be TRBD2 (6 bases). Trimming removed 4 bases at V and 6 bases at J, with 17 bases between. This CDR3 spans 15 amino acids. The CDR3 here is CASSSTRRDVDTQYF. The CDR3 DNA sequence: TGTGCCAGCAGTTCGACCCGGCGGGATGTCGATACGCAGTATTTT.

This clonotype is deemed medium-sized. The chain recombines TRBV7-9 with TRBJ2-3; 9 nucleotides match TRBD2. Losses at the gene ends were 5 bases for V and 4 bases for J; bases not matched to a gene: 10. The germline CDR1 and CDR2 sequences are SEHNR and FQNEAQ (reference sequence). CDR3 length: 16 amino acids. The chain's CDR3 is CASSLNSGSLADTQYF. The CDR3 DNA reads TGTGCCAGCAGCCTAAATAGCGGGAGCTTGGCAGATACGCAGTATTTT.

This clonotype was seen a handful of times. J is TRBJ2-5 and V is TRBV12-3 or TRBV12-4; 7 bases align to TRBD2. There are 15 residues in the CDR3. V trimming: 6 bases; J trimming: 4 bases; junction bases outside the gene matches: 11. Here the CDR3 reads CASSRGGSVGETQYF. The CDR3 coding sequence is TGTGCCAGCAGCAGAGGCGGGAGCGTGGGAGAGACCCAGTACTTC.

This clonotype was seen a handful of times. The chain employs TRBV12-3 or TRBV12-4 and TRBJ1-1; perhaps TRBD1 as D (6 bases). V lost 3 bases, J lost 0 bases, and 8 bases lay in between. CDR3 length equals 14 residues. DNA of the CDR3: TGTGCCAGCAGTTTTGGGGACATGAACACTGAAGCTTTCTTT. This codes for CASSFGDMNTEAFF.

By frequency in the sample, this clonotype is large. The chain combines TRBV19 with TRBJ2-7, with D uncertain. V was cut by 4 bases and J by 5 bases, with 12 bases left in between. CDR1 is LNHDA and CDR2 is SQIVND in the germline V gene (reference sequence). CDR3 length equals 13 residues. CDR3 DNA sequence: TGTGCCAGTAGTAGCCGGATCTCTGACGAGCAGTACTTC. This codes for CASSSRISDEQYF.

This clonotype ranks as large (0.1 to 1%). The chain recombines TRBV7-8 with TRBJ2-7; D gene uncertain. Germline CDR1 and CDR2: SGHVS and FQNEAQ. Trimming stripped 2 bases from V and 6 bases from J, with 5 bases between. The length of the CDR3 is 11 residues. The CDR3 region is CASSLTSEQYF. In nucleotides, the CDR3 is TGTGCCAGCAGCTTAACCTCCGAGCAGTACTTC.

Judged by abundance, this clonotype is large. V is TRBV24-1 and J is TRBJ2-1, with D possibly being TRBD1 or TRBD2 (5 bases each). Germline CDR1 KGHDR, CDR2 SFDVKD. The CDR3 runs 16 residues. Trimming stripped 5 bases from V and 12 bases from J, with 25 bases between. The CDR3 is CATSAPSRGGSRGQFF. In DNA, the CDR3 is TGTGCCACCAGTGCCCCGTCGAGGGGTGGATCACGGGGGCAGTTCTTC.

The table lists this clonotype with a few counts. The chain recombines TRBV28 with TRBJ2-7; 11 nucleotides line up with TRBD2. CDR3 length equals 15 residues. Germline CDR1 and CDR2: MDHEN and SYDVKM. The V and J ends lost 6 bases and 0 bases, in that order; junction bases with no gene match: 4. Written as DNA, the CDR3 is TGTGCCAGCAGCAGACTAGCGGGGAGCTCCTACGAGCAGTACTTC. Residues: CASSRLAGSSYEQYF.

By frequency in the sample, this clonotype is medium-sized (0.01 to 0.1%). The chain's CDR3 is CASLDRGKNIQYF. DNA of the CDR3: TGTGCCAGCTTGGACAGGGGCAAAAACATTCAGTACTTC. The rearrangement links TRBV2 to TRBJ2-4, with TRBD1 identical over 9 bases. The germline V gene has CDR1 SNHLY and CDR2 FYNNEI. This CDR3 region has 13 residues. V lost 8 bases to trimming and J lost 3 bases; unmatched junction nucleotides: 2.

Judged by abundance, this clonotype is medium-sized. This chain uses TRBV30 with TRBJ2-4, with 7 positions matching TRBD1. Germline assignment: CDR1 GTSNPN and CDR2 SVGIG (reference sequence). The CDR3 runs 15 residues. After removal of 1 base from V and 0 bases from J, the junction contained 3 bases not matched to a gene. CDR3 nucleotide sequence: TGTGCCTGGAGTGCGACAGGGTTAGCCAAAAACATTCAGTACTTC. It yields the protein CAWSATGLAKNIQYF.

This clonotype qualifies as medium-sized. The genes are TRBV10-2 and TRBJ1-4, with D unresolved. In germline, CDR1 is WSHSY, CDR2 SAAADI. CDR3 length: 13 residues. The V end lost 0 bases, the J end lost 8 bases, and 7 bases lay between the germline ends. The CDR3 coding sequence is TGCGCCAGCAGTGAGTCTCAAGAAGAAAAACTGTTTTTT. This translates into CASSESQEEKLFF.

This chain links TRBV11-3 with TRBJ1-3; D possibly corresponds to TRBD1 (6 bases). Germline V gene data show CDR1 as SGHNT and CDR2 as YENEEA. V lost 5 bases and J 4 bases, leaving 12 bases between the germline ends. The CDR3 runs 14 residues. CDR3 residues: CASSTLTGGNTIYF. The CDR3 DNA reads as TGTGCCAGCAGCACCCTGACAGGCGGAAACACCATATATTTT.